These 32 T cell receptor beta chains share one sample of origin, sequenced in a study of OX40 agonist ivuxolimab in advanced cancers. Data came from immunoSEQ multiplex PCR; TCRdb stores just in-frame clones and leaves some out. The table shows 35,000 to 45,000 clones, with about 90% occurring only once. The material sequenced was CD4+ or CD8+ T cells sorted from blood, taken in a trial of the OX40 agonist ivuxolimab. These receptors were collected from an adult with an advanced solid tumor such as melanoma, head and neck, liver or kidney cancer.

V is TRBV19 and J is TRBJ2-2, with 9 bases that match TRBD1. The CDR3 contains 17 residues. Unmatched junction bases numbered 17, after V lost 8 bases and J lost 7 bases. Germline V gene lookup returns CDR1 LNHDA and CDR2 SQIVND (reference sequence). This CDR3 reads CASCCARDRAAFGELFF. The CDR3 DNA reads TGTGCCAGTTGTTGTGCCAGGGACAGGGCCGCTTTCGGGGAGCTGTTTTTT.

The V and J genes are TRBV30 and TRBJ2-3; D gene unclear. Germline V gene data show CDR1 as GTSNPN and CDR2 as SVGIG (reference sequence). The CDR3 spans 14 residues. Trimming stripped 0 bases from V and 2 bases from J, with 9 bases between. The CDR3 DNA reads TGTGCCTGGAGTGTAGGGATCAACACAGATACGCAGTATTTT. Translating gives CAWSVGINTDTQYF.

This rearrangement joins TRBV19 to TRBJ2-2; 9 nucleotides align to TRBD1. Unmatched junction bases numbered 2, after V lost 3 bases and J lost 0 bases. CDR1 is LNHDA and CDR2 is SQIVND in the germline V gene (reference sequence). This CDR3 has 16 amino acids. The CDR3 coding sequence is TGTGCCAGTAGTATGGGACAGGGCCCGAACACCGGGGAGCTGTTTTTT. Translating gives CASSMGQGPNTGELFF.

The J gene is TRBJ2-1, the V gene TRBV7-3; TRBD2 is a possible D gene (6 bases). Deletions cut 2 bases from V and 4 bases from J, with 15 bases between. The CDR3 spans 16 residues. Germline V CDR1 and CDR2: SGHTA, FQGTGA. Written as DNA, the CDR3 is TGTGCCAGCAGCTTAGTTGGCGGGGAACTTTACAATGAGCAGTTCTTC. Translating it yields CASSLVGGELYNEQFF.

The chain links TRBV4-1 to TRBJ1-1, with D unclear. Trimming left V 4 bases short and J 3 bases short, with 9 bases between. This CDR3 is 13 amino acids long. CDR1 is MGHRA, CDR2 YSYEKL, per germline. The CDR3 coding sequence is TGCGCCAGCAGCCGACCCGGGGACACTGAAGCTTTCTTT. Encoded protein: CASSRPGDTEAFF.

CDR3 loop: CASSLRSISGRSYYGYTF. Written as DNA, the CDR3 is TGTGCCAGCAGTTTAAGATCTATTAGTGGACGGTCCTACTATGGCTACACCTTC. This chain uses TRBV27 with TRBJ1-2, with D unresolved. The CDR3 sequence is 18 residues long. CDR1 is MNHEY, CDR2 SMNVEV, per germline (reference sequence). The V and J ends lost 2 bases and 3 bases respectively, with 22 bases between them.

The chain carries TRBV27 and TRBJ2-3, with 9 nucleotides matching TRBD1. V trimming: 2 bases; J trimming: 5 bases; junction bases outside the gene matches: 5. This CDR3 contains 15 residues. CDR1 and CDR2 from the germline V gene are MNHEY and SMNVEV (reference sequence). The CDR3 sequence is CASSLRTGAEDTQYF. The CDR3 DNA reads TGTGCCAGCAGTTTAAGGACAGGGGCTGAAGATACGCAGTATTTT.

This clone has only one observation. This chain connects TRBV27 to TRBJ2-3, with D tentatively TRBD1 (6 bases). The CDR3 consists of 13 residues. Germline V gene lookup returns CDR1 MNHEY and CDR2 SMNVEV (reference sequence). The V end lost 4 bases, the J end lost 4 bases, and 9 bases lay between the germline ends. CDR3 loop: CASSSQGPDTQYF. CDR3 coding DNA: TGTGCCAGCAGTTCACAGGGACCAGATACGCAGTATTTT.

This chain joins TRBV6-5 and TRBJ1-3; unclear D gene. The CDR3 has 14 amino acids. Trimming shortened V by 3 bases and J by 2 bases, and 8 bases separated the two germline ends. Germline V gene sequence: CDR1 MNHEY, CDR2 SVGAGI. CDR3 in amino acids: CASSYRETGNTIYF. DNA for the CDR3: TGTGCCAGCAGTTATCGGGAAACTGGAAACACCATATATTTT.

The V and J genes are TRBV11-1 and TRBJ1-2; D is uncertain. Germline lookup yields CDR1 SGHAT and CDR2 FQDESV (reference sequence). The length of the CDR3 is 17 residues. Trimming stripped 1 base from V and 2 bases from J, with 17 bases between. DNA of the CDR3: TGTGCCAGCAGCTTAGAGGGCGGACCCCTGGAGAACTATGGCTACACCTTC. The encoded protein is CASSLEGGPLENYGYTF.

This rearrangement joins TRBV9 to TRBJ2-3; D possibly matches TRBD1 or TRBD2 (7 bases each). The CDR3 is 17 residues long. Germline V lookup: CDR1 SGDLS, CDR2 YYNGEE. Trimming left V 2 bases short and J 1 base short, with 17 bases between. This CDR3 reads CASSVGEGQKGTDTQYF. The CDR3 DNA sequence: TGTGCCAGCAGCGTTGGGGAGGGACAGAAAGGCACAGATACGCAGTATTTT.

The V and J genes are TRBV5-1 and TRBJ2-7; 7 bases are a match to TRBD1. J lost 5 bases, V lost 2 bases, and 10 bases had no gene match. The CDR3 loop spans 15 amino acids. CDR1 and CDR2 from the germline V gene are SGHRS and YFSETQ. The CDR3 bases are TGCGCCAGCAGCTTCAACCCTAGACAGGGCCACGAGCAGTACTTC. Translation gives CASSFNPRQGHEQYF. The variable domain in full, completed from reference TRBV5-1 and TRBJ2-7, reads KAGVTQTPRYLIKTRGQQVTLSCSPISGHRSVSWYQQTPGQGLQFLFEYFSETQRNKGNFPGRFSGRQFSNSRSEMNVSTLELGDSALYLCASSFNPRQGHEQYFGPGTRLTVT.

This clone was recorded only once. The chain links TRBV5-1 to TRBJ2-1; D is unresolved. Looked up from germline, CDR1 is SGHRS and CDR2 is YFSETQ. The CDR3 extends over 11 amino acids. Trimming left V 2 bases short and J 7 bases short, with 4 bases between. Here the CDR3 reads CASSFLNEQFF. In DNA form, the CDR3 reads TGCGCCAGCAGCTTCCTAAATGAGCAGTTCTTC.

The chain combines TRBV28 with TRBJ2-7; TRBD2 agrees at 7 bases. The germline gives CDR1 MDHEN, CDR2 SYDVKM. The CDR3 is 14 residues long. J lost 2 bases, V lost 6 bases, and 7 bases had no gene match. For the CDR3, the DNA is TGTGCCAGCAGGAACCGGGACTACCCCTACGAGCAGTACTTC. It codes for CASRNRDYPYEQYF. Complete variable domain (other parts from reference TRBV28 and TRBJ2-7): DVKVTQSSRYLVKRTGEKVFLECVQDMDHENMFWYRQDPGLGLRLIYFSYDVKMKEKGDIPEGYSVSREKKERFSLILESASTNQTSMYLCASRNRDYPYEQYFGPGTRLTVT.

This chain connects TRBV7-9 to TRBJ1-4; TRBD1 matches at 8 bases. V lost 0 bases and J lost 8; bases outside the gene matches: 5. This CDR3 comprises 15 residues. Germline V gene lookup returns CDR1 SEHNR and CDR2 FQNEAQ (reference sequence). CDR3 residues: CASSLAGQGEEKLFF. The CDR3 DNA reads as TGTGCCAGCAGCTTAGCTGGACAGGGAGAAGAAAAACTGTTTTTT.

V and J are TRBV9 and TRBJ2-3; D gene unclear. CDR3 length: 12 residues. CDR1 SGDLS and CDR2 YYNGEE come from the germline V gene. V lost 0 bases, J lost 5 bases, and 4 bases lay in between. This CDR3 is CASSVDEDTQYF. The CDR3 region has the DNA TGTGCCAGCAGCGTAGACGAAGATACGCAGTATTTT. The variable domain in full, with the rest retrieved from reference TRBV9 and TRBJ2-3, is DSGVTQTPKHLITATGQRVTLRCSPRSGDLSVYWYQQSLDQGLQFLIQYYNGEERAKGNILERFSAQQFPDLHSELNLSSLELGDSALYFCASSVDEDTQYFGPGTRLTVL.

This clone was detected only once. The chain joins TRBV25-1 to TRBJ2-7; TRBD1 aligns across 8 bases. The germline V gene has CDR1 MGHDK and CDR2 SYGVNS. V lost 6 bases, J lost 1 base, and 8 bases stayed unmatched. The CDR3 length is 15 residues. The CDR3 loop reads CASSETGTGSYEQYF. CDR3 nucleotides: TGTGCCAGCAGCGAAACCGGGACAGGTTCCTACGAGCAGTACTTC.

The chain is built from TRBV27 and TRBJ1-5; perhaps TRBD1 as D (5 bases). The ends were cut back, 2 bases at V and 3 bases at J, with 8 bases in the middle. CDR1 and CDR2 from the germline V gene are MNHEY and SMNVEV (reference sequence). The CDR3 consists of 14 residues. The CDR3 DNA follows: TGTGCCAGCAGTTTACTGGGACCCAATCAGCCCCAGCATTTT. Encoded protein: CASSLLGPNQPQHF.

J is TRBJ1-2 and V is TRBV6-5; D gene unclear. The CDR3 length is 15 residues. Trimming removed 0 bases at V and 0 bases at J, with 8 bases between. CDR1 and CDR2 (germline): MNHEY, SVGAGI. The CDR3 DNA sequence: TGTGCCAGCAGTTACTCAGGCCAAACTAACTATGGCTACACCTTC. This sequence encodes CASSYSGQTNYGYTF.

This clone is a singleton in its sample. The chain has TRBV5-4 and TRBJ2-5; 8 nucleotides agree with TRBD2. The J call is uncertain, as TRBJ2-7 better fits the DNA end. Germline CDR1 SGHNT, CDR2 YYREEE (reference sequence). The CDR3 consists of 14 residues. Here the CDR3 reads CASSFSGTLYEQYF. The DNA of the CDR3 is TGTGCCAGCAGCTTTAGCGGGACACTCTACGAGCAGTACTTC.

The chain couples TRBV9 to TRBJ2-1, with 8 bases fitting TRBD2. The V segment lost 3 bases and the J segment 6 bases; nucleotides outside the gene matches: 11. The CDR3 spans 16 residues. Germline CDR1 is SGDLS and CDR2 is YYNGEE. The CDR3 loop is CASSGHGASGRNEQFF. The CDR3 nucleotides read TGTGCCAGCAGCGGTCACGGGGCTAGCGGGCGCAATGAGCAGTTCTTC.

The V and J genes are TRBV4-1 and TRBJ1-1; 10 nucleotides line up with TRBD1. The junction had 6 bases not matched to a gene; V was cut back by 1 base and J by 4 bases. There are 16 residues in the CDR3. Germline V gene lookup returns CDR1 MGHRA and CDR2 YSYEKL. CDR3 in amino acids: CASSQGQGAQGTEAFF. The CDR3 region has the DNA TGCGCCAGCAGCCAAGGACAGGGGGCCCAGGGCACTGAAGCTTTCTTT.

The chain links TRBV28 to TRBJ2-1; the match to TRBD2 covers 12 bases. This CDR3 has 14 amino acids. V trimming: 6 bases; J trimming: 7 bases; junction bases outside the gene matches: 4. Germline loops: CDR1 MDHEN, CDR2 SYDVKM. CDR3 bases: TGTGCCAGCAGGACTAGCGGGAGTCAGAATGAGCAGTTCTTC. This codes for CASRTSGSQNEQFF.

The rearrangement links TRBV13 to TRBJ2-2; no definite D call. V was shortened by 6 bases and J by 6 bases, with 5 bases between the two germline ends. CDR3 length: 11 residues. Germline CDR1 reads PRHDT; CDR2 reads FYEKMQ (reference sequence). The CDR3 region has the DNA TGTGCCAGCAGTGCCGCCGGGGAGCTGTTTTTT. Amino acid sequence: CASSAAGELFF. Using reference TRBV13 and TRBJ2-2 for the parts outside the CDR3, the full variable domain is AAGVIQSPRHLIKEKRETATLKCYPIPRHDTVYWYQQGPGQDPQFLISFYEKMQSDKGSIPDRFSAQQFSDYHSELNMSSLELGDSALYFCASSAAGELFFGEGSRLTVL.

This clone is a singleton in its sample. The V call is TRBV15, the J call TRBJ2-1; 7 bases align to TRBD1. In germline, CDR1 is LNHNV, CDR2 YYDKDF (reference sequence). CDR3 length: 15 residues. Losses at the gene ends were 5 bases for V and 5 bases for J; bases not matched to a gene: 9. The CDR3 protein is CATSRTGTANNEQFF. CDR3 bases: TGTGCCACCAGCCGGACCGGGACAGCCAACAATGAGCAGTTCTTC.

The CDR3 nucleotides are TGTGCCAGCAGTTGGATGAATCAGCCCCAGCATTTT. Translating it yields CASSWMNQPQHF. The rearrangement uses TRBV28 and TRBJ1-5, with D unclear. V shed 4 bases and J shed 4 bases, with 5 bases lying between them. The CDR3 loop spans 12 amino acids. CDR1 and CDR2 (germline): MDHEN, SYDVKM.

The gene calls are TRBV9 and TRBJ2-7; the D gene is possibly TRBD1 (6 bases). CDR1 and CDR2 (germline): SGDLS, YYNGEE. Trimming pared 4 bases from V and 2 bases from J, leaving 13 bases between. This CDR3 has 14 residues. The CDR3 sequence is CASSSMDSAYEQYF. CDR3 coding DNA: TGTGCCAGCAGCTCAATGGACAGCGCCTACGAGCAGTACTTC.

The J gene is TRBJ2-7, the V gene TRBV19; no reliable D call. Germline lookup yields CDR1 LNHDA and CDR2 SQIVND (reference sequence). V lost 5 bases to trimming and J lost 3 bases, with 11 bases between them. The CDR3 runs to 13 residues. The CDR3 nucleotides are TGTGCCAGTAGTCCGGCGAAAGGCTACGAGCAGTACTTC. This gives the protein CASSPAKGYEQYF.

The chain couples TRBV4-1 to TRBJ2-1, with 8 nucleotides matching TRBD1. This CDR3 has 14 residues. Trimming took 3 bases from V and 8 from J; bases not matched to a gene: 6. From germline, CDR1 is MGHRA and CDR2 YSYEKL. The CDR3 spells CASSHVGQVDEQFF. CDR3 DNA: TGCGCCAGCAGCCACGTGGGACAGGTGGATGAGCAGTTCTTC.

The rearrangement joins TRBV10-2 to TRBJ1-1, with TRBD1 as a possible D gene (6 bases). Between the trimmed V and J ends, which lost 4 bases and 1 base, there was a span of 22 bases. CDR1 is WSHSY, CDR2 SAAADI, per germline. This CDR3 contains 18 residues. CDR3 sequence reads: CASSGAQEWRGSNTEAFF. As DNA, the CDR3 is TGCGCCAGCAGTGGTGCCCAAGAATGGAGGGGGTCGAACACTGAAGCTTTCTTT.

V usage is TRBV30 and J usage is TRBJ2-7, with D unresolved. Trimming stripped 5 bases from V and 0 bases from J, with 8 bases between. Germline loops: CDR1 GTSNPN, CDR2 SVGIG (reference sequence). This CDR3 region has 12 residues. CDR3 nucleotide sequence: TGTGCCTGGGGTCGGACCTCCTACGAGCAGTACTTC. Protein sequence: CAWGRTSYEQYF.

The rearrangement links TRBV27 to TRBJ2-7; D may be TRBD2 (5 bases). V shed 3 bases and J shed 6 bases, with 6 bases lying between them. Germline lookup yields CDR1 MNHEY and CDR2 SMNVEV (reference sequence). The CDR3 has 11 residues. The CDR3 DNA follows: TGTGCCAGCAGTTTCGGGGTCGAGCAGTACTTC. This translates into CASSFGVEQYF.